This T cell receptor (beta chain) was found in a study of T cells in Graves' hyperthyroidism and ophthalmopathy. Study observations and caveats: Most expanded thyroid clonotypes above 0.001 recurred in blood.

Among the patients, aged 18 to 65, hyperthyroidism was newly diagnosed and had lasted under 2 months. Lactation, pregnancy, other autoimmune disease or uncontrolled infection excluded patients. Template material for amplifying TCR beta CDR3 regions consisted of RNA transcripts. Carried out on the TCR CDR3, a first-round RT-PCR used the HTBI primer set. In TCRdb, the multiplex PCR reads were re-called with MiXCR into one record per CDR3 protein. Among about 720,000 distinct CDR3 sequences listed, roughly 17% were seen once. This clonotype occurred many times. Its antigen is unidentified. The material sequenced was blood. The TCR comes from a young man with Graves' hyperthyroidism.

CDR3: CASSLRRGTSSYNEQFF. Here the CDR3 DNA reads TGTGCCAGCAGCTTAAGGCGCGGGACTAGCTCCTACAATGAGCAGTTCTTC. V and J are TRBV7-8 and TRBJ2-1, with 8 bases aligning to TRBD2. V gave up 2 bases and J gave up 0 bases; unmatched junction bases: 6. From germline, CDR1 is SGHVS and CDR2 FQNEAQ. The CDR3 runs 17 residues.